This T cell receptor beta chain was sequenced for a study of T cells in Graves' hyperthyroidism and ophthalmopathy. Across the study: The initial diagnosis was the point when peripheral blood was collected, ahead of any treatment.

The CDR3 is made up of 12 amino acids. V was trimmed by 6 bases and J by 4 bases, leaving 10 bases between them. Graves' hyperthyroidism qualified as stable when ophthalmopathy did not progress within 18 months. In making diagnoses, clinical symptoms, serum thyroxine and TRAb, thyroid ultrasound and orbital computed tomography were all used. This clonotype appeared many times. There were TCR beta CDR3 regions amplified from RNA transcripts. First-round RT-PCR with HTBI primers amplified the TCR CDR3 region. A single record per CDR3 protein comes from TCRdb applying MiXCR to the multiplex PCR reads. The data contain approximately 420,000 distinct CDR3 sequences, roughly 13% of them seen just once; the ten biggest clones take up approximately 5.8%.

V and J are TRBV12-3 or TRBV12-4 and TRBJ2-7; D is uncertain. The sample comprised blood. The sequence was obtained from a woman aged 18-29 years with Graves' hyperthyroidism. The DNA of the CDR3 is TGTGCCAGCAGCCCGTCTAAGTACGAGCAGTACTTC. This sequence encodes CASSPSKYEQYF.